The clone carrying this T cell receptor (beta chain) was seen ten or more times. The antigen remains unidentified. CDR1 is MNHEY, CDR2 SMNVEV, per germline (reference sequence). V trimming: 6 bases; J trimming: 4 bases; junction bases outside the gene matches: 4. The CDR3 totals 13 residues. This record belongs to a study of T cells in Graves' hyperthyroidism and ophthalmopathy. Study summary: Once the initial diagnosis was made, peripheral blood was obtained before any treatment. Overall study results and limits: Blood held most thyroid clonotypes expanded above 0.001 frequency.

Using RNA transcripts as the source, TCR beta CDR3 regions were amplified. Primed by the HTBI set, a first-round RT-PCR was run on the TCR CDR3. TCRdb reprocessed the multiplex PCR reads via MiXCR and lists one record per CDR3 protein. Of 600,000 to 650,000 distinct CDR3 sequences listed, 15% to 20% were seen once; the top ten hold less than 4.5%. Sequenced material: blood. This clonotype was obtained from a woman aged 25 to 45 with Graves' hyperthyroidism. V usage is TRBV27 and J usage is TRBJ1-1, with TRBD1 matching over 8 bases. CDR3: CASSLQGGTEAFF. CDR3 DNA: TGTGCCAGCAGCTTACAGGGGGGCACTGAAGCTTTCTTT.